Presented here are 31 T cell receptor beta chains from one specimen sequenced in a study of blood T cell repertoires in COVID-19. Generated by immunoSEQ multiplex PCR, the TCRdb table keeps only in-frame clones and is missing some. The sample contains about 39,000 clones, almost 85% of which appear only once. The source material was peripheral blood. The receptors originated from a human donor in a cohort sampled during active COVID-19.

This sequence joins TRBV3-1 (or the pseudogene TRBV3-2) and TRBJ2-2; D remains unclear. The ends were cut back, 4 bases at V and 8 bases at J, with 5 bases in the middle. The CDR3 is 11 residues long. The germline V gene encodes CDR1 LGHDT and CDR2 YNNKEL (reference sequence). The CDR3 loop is CASSLMGELFF. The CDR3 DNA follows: TGTGCCAGCAGCCTAATGGGGGAGCTGTTTTTT.

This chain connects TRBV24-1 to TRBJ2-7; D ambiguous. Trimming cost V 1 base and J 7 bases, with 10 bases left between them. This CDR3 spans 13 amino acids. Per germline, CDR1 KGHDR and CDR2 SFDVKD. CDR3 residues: CATSDLLLWEQYF. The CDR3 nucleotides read TGTGCCACCAGTGATTTACTTCTATGGGAGCAGTACTTC.

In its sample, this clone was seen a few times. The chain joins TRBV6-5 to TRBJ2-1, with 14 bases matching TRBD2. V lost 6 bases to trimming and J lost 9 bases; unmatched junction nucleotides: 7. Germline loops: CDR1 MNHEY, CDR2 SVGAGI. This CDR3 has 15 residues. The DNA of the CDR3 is TGTGCCAGCAGAATGGGACTAGCGGGAGCCAGTGAGCAGTTCTTC. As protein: CASRMGLAGASEQFF.

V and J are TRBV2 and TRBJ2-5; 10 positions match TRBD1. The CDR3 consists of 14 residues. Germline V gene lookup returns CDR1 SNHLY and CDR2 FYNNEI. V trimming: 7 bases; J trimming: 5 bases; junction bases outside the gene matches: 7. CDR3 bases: TGTGCCAGCACTTGGGACAGGGGAGGGGAGACCCAGTACTTC. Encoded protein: CASTWDRGGETQYF. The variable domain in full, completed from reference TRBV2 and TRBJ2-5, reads EPEVTQTPSHQVTQMGQEVILRCVPISNHLYFYWYRQILGQKVEFLVSFYNNEISEKSEIFDDQFSVERPDGSNFTLKIRSTKLEDSAMYFCASTWDRGGETQYFGPGTRLLVL.

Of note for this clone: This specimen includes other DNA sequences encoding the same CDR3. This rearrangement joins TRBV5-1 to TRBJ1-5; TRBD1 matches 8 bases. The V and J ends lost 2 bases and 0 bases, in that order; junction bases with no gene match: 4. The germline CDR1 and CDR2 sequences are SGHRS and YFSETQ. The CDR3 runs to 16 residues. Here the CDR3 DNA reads TGCGCCAGCAGCTTAGGGACAGGCGATAGCAATCAGCCCCAGCATTTT. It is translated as CASSLGTGDSNQPQHF.

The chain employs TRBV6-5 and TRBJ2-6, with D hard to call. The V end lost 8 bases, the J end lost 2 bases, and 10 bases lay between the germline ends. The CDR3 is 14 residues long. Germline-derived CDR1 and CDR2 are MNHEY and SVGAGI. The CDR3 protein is CASCQWPGANVLTF. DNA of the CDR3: TGTGCCAGCTGCCAGTGGCCTGGGGCCAACGTCCTGACTTTC.

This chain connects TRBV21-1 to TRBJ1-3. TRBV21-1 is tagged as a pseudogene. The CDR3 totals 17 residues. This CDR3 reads CASSRTLGGLSGNTIYF. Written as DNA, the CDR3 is TGTGCCAGCAGCCGTACCTTGGGGGGACTTTCAGGAAACACCATATATTTT.

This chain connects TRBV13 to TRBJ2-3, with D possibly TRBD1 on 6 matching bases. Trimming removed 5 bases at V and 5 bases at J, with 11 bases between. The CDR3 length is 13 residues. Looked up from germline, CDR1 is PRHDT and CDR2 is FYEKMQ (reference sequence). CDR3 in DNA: TGTGCCAGCAGCCCCGACAGGAGAGATACGCAGTATTTT. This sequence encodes CASSPDRRDTQYF.

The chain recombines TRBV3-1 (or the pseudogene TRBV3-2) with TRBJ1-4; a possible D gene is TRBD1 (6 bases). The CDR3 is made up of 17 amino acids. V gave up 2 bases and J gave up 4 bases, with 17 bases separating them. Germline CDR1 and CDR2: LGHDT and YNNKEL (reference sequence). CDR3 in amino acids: CASSQFGTGTSNEKLFF. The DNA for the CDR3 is TGTGCCAGCAGCCAATTTGGAACAGGGACTAGTAATGAAAAACTGTTTTTT.

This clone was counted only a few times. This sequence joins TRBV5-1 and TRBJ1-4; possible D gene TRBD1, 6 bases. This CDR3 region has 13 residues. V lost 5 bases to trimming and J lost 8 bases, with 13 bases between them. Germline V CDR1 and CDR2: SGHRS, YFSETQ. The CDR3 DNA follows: TGCGCCAGCAGTACAGGGTATGTGGAAAAACTGTTTTTT. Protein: CASSTGYVEKLFF.

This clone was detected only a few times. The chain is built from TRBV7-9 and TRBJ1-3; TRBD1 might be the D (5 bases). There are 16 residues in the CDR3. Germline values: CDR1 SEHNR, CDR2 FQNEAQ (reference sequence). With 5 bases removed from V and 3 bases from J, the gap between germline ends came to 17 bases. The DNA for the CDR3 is TGTGCCAGCAGCCTGACGACAGCCCTCTTTGGAAACACCATATATTTT. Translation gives CASSLTTALFGNTIYF.

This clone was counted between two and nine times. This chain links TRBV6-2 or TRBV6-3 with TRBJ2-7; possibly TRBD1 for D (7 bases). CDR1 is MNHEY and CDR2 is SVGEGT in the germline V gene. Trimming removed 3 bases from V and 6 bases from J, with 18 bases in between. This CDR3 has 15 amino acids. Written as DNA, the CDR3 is TGTGCCAGCAGTTATTCGACAGGGAGGCTCTCCGAGCAGTACTTC. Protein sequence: CASSYSTGRLSEQYF.

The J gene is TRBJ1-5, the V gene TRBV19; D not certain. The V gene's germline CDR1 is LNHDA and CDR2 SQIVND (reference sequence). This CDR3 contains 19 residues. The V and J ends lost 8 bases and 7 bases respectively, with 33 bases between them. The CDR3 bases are TGTGCCAGTGGACCCACGCCGGGAGATCCGTACTCTCAACTACAGCCCCAGCATTTT. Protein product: CASGPTPGDPYSQLQPQHF. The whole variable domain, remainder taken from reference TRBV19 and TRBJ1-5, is DGGITQSPKYLFRKEGQNVTLSCEQNLNHDAMYWYRQDPGQGLRLIYYSQIVNDFQKGDIAEGYSVSREKKESFPLTVTSAQKNPTAFYLCASGPTPGDPYSQLQPQHFGDGTRLSIL.

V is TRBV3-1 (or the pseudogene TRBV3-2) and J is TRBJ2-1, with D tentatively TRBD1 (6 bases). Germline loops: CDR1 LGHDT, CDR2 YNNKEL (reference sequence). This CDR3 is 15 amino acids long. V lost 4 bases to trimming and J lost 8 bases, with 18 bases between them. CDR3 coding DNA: TGTGCCAGCAGCCGAACCGCCGGGACAAGGGATGAGCAGTTCTTC. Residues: CASSRTAGTRDEQFF.

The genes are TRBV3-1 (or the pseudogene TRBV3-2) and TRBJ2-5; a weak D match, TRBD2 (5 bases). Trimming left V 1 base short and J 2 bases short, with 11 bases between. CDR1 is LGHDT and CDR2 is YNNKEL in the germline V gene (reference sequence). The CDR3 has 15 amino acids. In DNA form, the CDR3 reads TGTGCCAGCAGCCAAGCTTTCAGCGGACAAGAGACCCAGTACTTC. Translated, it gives CASSQAFSGQETQYF.

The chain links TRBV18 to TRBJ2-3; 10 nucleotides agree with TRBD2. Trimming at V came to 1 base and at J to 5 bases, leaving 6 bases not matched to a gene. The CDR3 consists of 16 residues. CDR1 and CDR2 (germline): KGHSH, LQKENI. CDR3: CASSPRYSGRKDTQYF. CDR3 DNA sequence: TGTGCCAGCTCACCACGATATAGCGGGAGGAAAGATACGCAGTATTTT.

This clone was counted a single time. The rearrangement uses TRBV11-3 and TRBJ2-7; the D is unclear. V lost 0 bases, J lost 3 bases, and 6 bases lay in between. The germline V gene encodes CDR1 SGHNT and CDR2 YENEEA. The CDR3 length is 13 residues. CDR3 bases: TGTGCCAGCAGCTTAGATAGAGACTACGAGCAGTACTTC. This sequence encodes CASSLDRDYEQYF.

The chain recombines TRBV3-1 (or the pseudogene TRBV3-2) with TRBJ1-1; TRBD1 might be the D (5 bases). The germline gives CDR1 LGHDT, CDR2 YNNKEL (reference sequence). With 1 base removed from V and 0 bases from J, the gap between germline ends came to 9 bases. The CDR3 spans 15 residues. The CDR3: CASSQVGGVNTEAFF. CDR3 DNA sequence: TGTGCCAGCAGCCAAGTGGGGGGAGTGAACACTGAAGCTTTCTTT.

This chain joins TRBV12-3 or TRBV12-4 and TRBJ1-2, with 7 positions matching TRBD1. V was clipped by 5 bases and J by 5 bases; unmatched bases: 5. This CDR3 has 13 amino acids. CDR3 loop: CASSTGALYGYTF. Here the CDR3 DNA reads TGTGCCAGCAGTACAGGGGCCCTTTATGGCTACACCTTC.

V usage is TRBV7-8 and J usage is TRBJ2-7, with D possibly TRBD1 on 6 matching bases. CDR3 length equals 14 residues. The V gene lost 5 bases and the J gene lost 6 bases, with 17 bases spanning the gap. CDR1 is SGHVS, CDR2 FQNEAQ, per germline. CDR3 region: CASSRRQARSEQYF. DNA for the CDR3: TGTGCCAGCAGCCGGCGACAGGCCCGTAGCGAGCAGTACTTC.

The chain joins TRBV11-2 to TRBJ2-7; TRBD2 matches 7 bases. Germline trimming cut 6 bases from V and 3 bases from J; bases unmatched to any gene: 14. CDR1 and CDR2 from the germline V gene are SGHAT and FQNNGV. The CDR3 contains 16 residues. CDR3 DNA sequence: TGTGCCAGCAGATCCCCTGGGGGGGGACGGATCTACGAGCAGTACTTC. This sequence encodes CASRSPGGGRIYEQYF.

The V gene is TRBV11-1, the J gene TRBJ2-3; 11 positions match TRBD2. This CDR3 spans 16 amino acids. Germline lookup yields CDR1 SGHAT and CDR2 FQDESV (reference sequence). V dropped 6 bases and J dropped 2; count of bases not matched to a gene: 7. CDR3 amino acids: CASSLLAGGNTDTQYF. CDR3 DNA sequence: TGTGCCAGCAGTCTATTAGCGGGGGGGAACACAGATACGCAGTATTTT.

CDR3 sequence reads: CASSLAGGREQYF. In nucleotides, the CDR3 is TGTGCCAGCAGCTTGGCAGGGGGAAGGGAGCAGTACTTC. This chain joins TRBV5-6 and TRBJ2-7, with 7 nucleotides matching TRBD1. V was clipped by 0 bases and J by 7 bases; unmatched bases: 4. The CDR3 has 13 residues. The germline V gene encodes CDR1 SGHDT and CDR2 YYEEEE. Complete variable domain (other parts from reference TRBV5-6 and TRBJ2-7): DAGVTQSPTHLIKTRGQQVTLRCSPKSGHDTVSWYQQALGQGPQFIFQYYEEEERQRGNFPDRFSGHQFPNYSSELNVNALLLGDSALYLCASSLAGGREQYFGPGTRLTVT.

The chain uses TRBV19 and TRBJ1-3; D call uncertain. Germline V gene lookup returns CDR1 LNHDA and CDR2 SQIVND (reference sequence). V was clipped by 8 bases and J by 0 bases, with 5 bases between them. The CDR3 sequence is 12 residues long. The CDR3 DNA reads TGTGCCAGTTCAGGCTCTGGAAACACCATATATTTT. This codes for CASSGSGNTIYF.

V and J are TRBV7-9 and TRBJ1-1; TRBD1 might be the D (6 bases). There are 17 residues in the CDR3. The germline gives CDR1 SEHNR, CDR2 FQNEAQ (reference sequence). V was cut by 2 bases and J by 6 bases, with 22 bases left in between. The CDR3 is CASSLHRDTSLLAEAFF. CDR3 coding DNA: TGTGCCAGCAGCTTACACCGGGACACATCACTTTTGGCTGAAGCTTTCTTT.

The chain's CDR3 is CASSFGTGSYEQYF. CDR3 sequence (DNA): TGCGCCAGCAGCTTCGGGACAGGCTCCTACGAGCAGTACTTC. The chain couples TRBV5-1 to TRBJ2-7, with 8 positions matching TRBD1. CDR3 length: 14 residues. Germline CDR1 reads SGHRS; CDR2 reads YFSETQ. Trimming at V came to 2 bases and at J to 0 bases, leaving 1 base not matched to a gene.

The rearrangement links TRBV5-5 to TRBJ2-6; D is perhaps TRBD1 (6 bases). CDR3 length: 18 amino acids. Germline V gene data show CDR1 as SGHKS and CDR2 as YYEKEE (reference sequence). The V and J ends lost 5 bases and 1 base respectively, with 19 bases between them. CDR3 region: CASSGGRMGRSGANVLTF. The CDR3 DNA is TGTGCCAGCAGTGGGGGCCGGATGGGTAGGTCTGGGGCCAACGTCCTGACTTTC.

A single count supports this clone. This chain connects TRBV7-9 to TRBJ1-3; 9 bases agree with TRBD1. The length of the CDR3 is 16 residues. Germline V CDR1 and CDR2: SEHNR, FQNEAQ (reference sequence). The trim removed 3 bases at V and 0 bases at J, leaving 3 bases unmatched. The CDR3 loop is CASSLGTGNSGNTIYF. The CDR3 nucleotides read TGTGCCAGCAGCTTGGGGACAGGGAACTCTGGAAACACCATATATTTT.

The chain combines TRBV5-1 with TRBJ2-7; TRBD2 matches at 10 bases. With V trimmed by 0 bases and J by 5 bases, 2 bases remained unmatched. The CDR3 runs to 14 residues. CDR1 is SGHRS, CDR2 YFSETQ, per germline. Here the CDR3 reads CASSLGTSGDEQYF. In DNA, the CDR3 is TGCGCCAGCAGCTTGGGGACTAGCGGAGACGAGCAGTACTTC.

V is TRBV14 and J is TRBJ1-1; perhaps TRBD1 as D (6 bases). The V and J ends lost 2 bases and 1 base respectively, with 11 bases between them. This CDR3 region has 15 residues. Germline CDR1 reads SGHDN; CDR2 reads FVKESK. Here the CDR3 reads CASSQFPGQNTEAFF. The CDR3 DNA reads TGTGCCAGCAGCCAATTTCCGGGACAGAACACTGAAGCTTTCTTT.

Here the CDR3 reads CASSPVSGTGLYYYGYTF. For the CDR3, the DNA is TGCGCCAGCAGCCCCGTCTCCGGGACAGGGCTGTATTACTATGGCTACACCTTC. The V and J genes are TRBV4-1 and TRBJ1-2; the match to TRBD1 covers 9 bases. From germline, CDR1 is MGHRA and CDR2 YSYEKL. After removal of 4 bases from V and 3 bases from J, the junction contained 15 bases not matched to a gene. CDR3 size: 18 residues.